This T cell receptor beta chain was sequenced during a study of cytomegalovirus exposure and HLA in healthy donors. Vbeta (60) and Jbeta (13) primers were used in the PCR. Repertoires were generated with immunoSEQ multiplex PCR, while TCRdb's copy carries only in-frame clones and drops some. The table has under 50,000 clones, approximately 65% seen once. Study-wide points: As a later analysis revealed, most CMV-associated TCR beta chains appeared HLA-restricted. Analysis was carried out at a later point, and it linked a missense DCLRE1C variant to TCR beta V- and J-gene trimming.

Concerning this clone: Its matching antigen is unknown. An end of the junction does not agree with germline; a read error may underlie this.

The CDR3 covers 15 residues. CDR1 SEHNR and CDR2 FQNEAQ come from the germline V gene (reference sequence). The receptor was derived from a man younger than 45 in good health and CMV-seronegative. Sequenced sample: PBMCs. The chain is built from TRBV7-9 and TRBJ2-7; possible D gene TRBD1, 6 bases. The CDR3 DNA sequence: TGTCCCAGCAGCCCAAAAACTAGGATAGGGGGAGAGCAGTACTTC. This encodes CPSSPKTRIGGEQYF.